This TCR beta chain was found in a study of neurological immune-mediated disorders (dated by TCRdb to the late 2010s). Background for the entire study: Of the roughly 34 multiple sclerosis patients, some 30 had relapsing-remitting MS and 3 had secondary progressive MS. Peripheral blood TCR-beta repertoires from HTLV-I-associated myelopathy (HAM/TSP) patients, multiple sclerosis patients and healthy controls were compared by UMI-based sequencing. The roughly 110 TCR-beta libraries covered PBMC samples along with longitudinal samples, technical triplicates, and paired sorted CD4+ and CD8+ T-cell subsets. Longitudinal HAM/TSP and healthy donors had 3 time-points each (3-40 month intervals). The cohort comprised roughly 65 subjects: roughly 15 HAM/TSP patients, some 35 multiple sclerosis patients and around 20 healthy controls. On the study overall, not on this receptor specifically: TCR clonal expansion was greatest in HAM/TSP patients and smallest in MS patients, who ranked below even healthy controls. No identical CDR3 amino acid sequences were found to be shared among expanded clones across subjects, suggesting that TCR-beta repertoires were private in all groups. No association of the MS cluster with clinical or MRI features was observed, and the need for larger cohorts was stated by the authors. In a phylogenetic analysis, the repertoires of 18 out of 34 MS patients fell into a single cluster of related CDR3 sequences, pointing to a possible signature at the repertoire level.

The sample's time point label, decoded: longitudinal time-point 3. For the unsorted PBMC libraries, 2 million PBMCs were stored in RNAlater at -80 degrees C until RNA extraction and were used to generate the libraries. The multiple sclerosis patients were enrolled in a US clinical protocol that evaluated disease progression with magnetic resonance imaging. Peripheral blood underwent Ficoll-Hypaque density gradient centrifugation to isolate PBMCs, which were then cryopreserved in liquid nitrogen. This clonotype was observed many times. Its target antigen remains unknown. Qualities for individual bases were not recorded, and no much larger clone is one base off. Taken from cysteine to phenylalanine, the CDR3 has 11 residues. Only the CDR3 portion is preserved as DNA: 33 bases, with reading frame beginning at the first base. Trimming removed 3 bases from V and 8 bases from J, leaving 10 bases between the germline ends. The germline V gene (reference sequence) sets CDR1 to DFQATT and CDR2 to SNEGSKA.

cDNA was synthesized by template-switch 5'RACE using a primer carrying a 10-nucleotide random unique molecular identifier by which each TCR transcript was tagged. Every sequencing run yielded over 170 million TCR-beta sequences covering 15-18 subjects. The RNeasy kit was used for extraction of total RNA. The KAPA Real-time Library Amplification kit was used to amplify TCR-beta VDJ regions with primers targeting the TCR constant region and the 5'RACE anchor. A first PCR added sample indexes and Illumina adaptors, after which a second PCR increased the library yield. After Ampure bead purification, the roughly 650 bp TCR product was size-selected on a 2% E-gel SizeSelection system. Before pooling, libraries had their quality checked on a Bioanalyzer, their concentration measured with Qubit, and their quantity determined with the Kapa Library Quantification kit. An Illumina HiSeq 2500 sequenced the libraries paired-end 2 x 150 bp. To increase sequence diversity, roughly 24-30% phiX was spiked into each library pool. The authors' pipeline ran thus. Quality-filtered reads were processed with the UMI-based MiGEC pipeline, and over 80% of raw TCR sequences were removed by the MiGEC pipeline during error correction. VDJ genes were aligned to IMGT germline references, and clonotypes were defined by unique CDR3 amino acid sequence plus V-J genes. Clonal expansion, Shannon diversity and CDR3 relatedness were evaluated with VDJtools (CalcPairwiseDistances, ClusterSamples), while phylogenetic trees were built in CLCbio workbench. A clone was classed as expanded if it had 8 or more unique UMIs, a cutoff based on coefficient-of-variation modelling across technical triplicates. The raw public reads went through TCRdb reprocessing: fastp at Q25, MiXCR clone calling, in-frame beta chains kept. Rows are combined by CDR3 protein, so each entry shows the most common genes and DNA. The V and J calls reflect TCRdb's pipeline rather than the authors' work. The sample records 84,000 or so distinct CDR3 sequences, approximately 4.6% of which are singletons. The ten biggest clones cover approximately 5.4% of the sample.

The specimen was PBMCs. The receptor chain draws on TRBV20-1 and TRBJ1-1, with a weak D call of TRBD1 (5 bases match). The source of this sequence is a woman aged 55-69 years with multiple sclerosis. The CDR3 here reads CSARHQGEAFF. The base sequence is TGCAGTGCTAGGCATCAGGGAGAAGCTTTCTTT.